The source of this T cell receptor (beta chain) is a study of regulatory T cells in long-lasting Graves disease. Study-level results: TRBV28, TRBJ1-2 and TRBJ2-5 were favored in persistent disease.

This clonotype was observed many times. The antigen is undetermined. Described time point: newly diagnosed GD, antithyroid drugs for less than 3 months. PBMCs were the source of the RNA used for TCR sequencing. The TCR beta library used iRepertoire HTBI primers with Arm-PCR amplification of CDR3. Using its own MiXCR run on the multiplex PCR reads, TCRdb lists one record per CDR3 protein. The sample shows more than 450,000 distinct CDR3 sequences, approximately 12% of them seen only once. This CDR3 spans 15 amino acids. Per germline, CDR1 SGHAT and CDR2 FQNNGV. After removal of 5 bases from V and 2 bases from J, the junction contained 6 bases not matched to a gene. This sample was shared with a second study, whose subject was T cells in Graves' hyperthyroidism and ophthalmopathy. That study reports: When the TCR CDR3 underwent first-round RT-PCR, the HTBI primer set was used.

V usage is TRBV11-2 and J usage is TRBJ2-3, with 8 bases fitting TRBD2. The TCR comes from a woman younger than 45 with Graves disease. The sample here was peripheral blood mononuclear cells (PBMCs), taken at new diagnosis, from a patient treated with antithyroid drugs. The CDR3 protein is CASSPIAGTTDTQYF. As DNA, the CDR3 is TGTGCCAGCAGCCCGATAGCGGGAACCACAGATACGCAGTATTTT.